This entry lists 12 T cell receptor beta chains sequenced from one sample in a study of regulatory T cells in long-lasting Graves disease. Time point specified: persistent/refractory GD, antithyroid drugs over 5 years with positive TRAb. Construction of the TCR library relied on RNA isolated from PBMCs. The TCR beta library used iRepertoire HTBI primers with Arm-PCR amplification of CDR3. TCRdb fed the multiplex PCR reads into MiXCR, producing one record per CDR3 protein. This sample has roughly 700,000 distinct CDR3 sequences, with 25% to 35% found just once. The source material was peripheral blood mononuclear cells (PBMCs), sampled when the disease was refractory, from a patient treated with antithyroid drugs. The receptors stem from a female donor with Graves disease.

As for this clonotype: A read error may explain this, as a much larger clone is one base away. The chain is built from TRBV12-3 or TRBV12-4 and TRBJ1-1, with D hard to call. The CDR3 sequence is 16 residues long. The CDR3 bases are TGTGCCAGCAGGTTAGGGCTTGGGATAGGAAACACTGAAGCTTTCTTT. This gives the protein CASRLGLGIGNTEAFF.

The chain links TRBV5-1 to TRBJ1-2; TRBD1 is a possible D gene (6 bases). This CDR3 is built from 14 residues. Per germline, CDR1 SGHRS and CDR2 YFSETQ. The V end was cut by 5 bases, the J end by 4 bases, with 15 bases between. The CDR3 region has the DNA TGCGCCAGCAGATTTGACAGGTCTGGCTATGGCTACACCTTC. It yields the protein CASRFDRSGYGYTF. Filled out from reference TRBV5-1 and TRBJ1-2, the complete variable domain reads KAGVTQTPRYLIKTRGQQVTLSCSPISGHRSVSWYQQTPGQGLQFLFEYFSETQRNKGNFPGRFSGRQFSNSRSEMNVSTLELGDSALYLCASRFDRSGYGYTFGSGTRLTVV.

The chain has TRBV19 and TRBJ2-2; TRBD2 aligns across 10 bases. Germline V gene data show CDR1 as LNHDA and CDR2 as SQIVND (reference sequence). This CDR3 is built from 15 residues. The V segment lost 6 bases and the J segment 7 bases; nucleotides outside the gene matches: 8. The CDR3 nucleotides are TGTGCCAGTAGGTCTAGCGGGAGTGGTGACGGGGAGCTGTTTTTT. It encodes CASRSSGSGDGELFF.

This clonotype was recorded a few times. V is TRBV13 and J is TRBJ1-4, with unresolved D. CDR1 and CDR2 (germline): PRHDT, FYEKMQ (reference sequence). The CDR3 is 13 amino acids. Trimming cost V 5 bases and J 7 bases, with 11 bases left between them. The CDR3 loop reads CASSLRAVEKLFF. CDR3 DNA: TGTGCCAGCAGCCTCCGGGCCGTTGAAAAACTGTTTTTT.

The chain recombines TRBV20-1 with TRBJ2-1; weak D call: TRBD2 (6 bases). V was shortened by 3 bases and J by 8 bases, with 14 bases between the two germline ends. This CDR3 is 13 amino acids long. Germline V gives CDR1 DFQATT, CDR2 SNEGSKA (reference sequence). CDR3 region: CSASGGKWDEQFF. The CDR3 bases are TGCAGTGCTAGCGGCGGGAAATGGGATGAGCAGTTCTTC.

The chain has TRBV20-1 and TRBJ1-1; 7 nucleotides agree with TRBD1. V trimming: 0 bases; J trimming: 11 bases; junction bases outside the gene matches: 12. Germline V gene sequence: CDR1 DFQATT, CDR2 SNEGSKA (reference sequence). The CDR3 extends over 14 amino acids. The CDR3 region has the DNA TGCAGTGCTAGAGAACCGACAGGGTACACTGGGGCTTTCTTT. It translates to CSAREPTGYTGAFF.

V and J are TRBV10-3 and TRBJ2-5, with 11 bases that match TRBD2. V dropped 0 bases and J dropped 1; count of bases not matched to a gene: 4. CDR3 length: 17 amino acids. Germline values: CDR1 ENHRY, CDR2 SYGVKD. CDR3 nucleotides: TGTGCCATCAGTGAGTCGGGACTAGCGGACATCCAAGAGACCCAGTACTTC. It encodes CAISESGLADIQETQYF.

This clonotype was detected a few times. The chain carries TRBV10-3 and TRBJ1-4; D is ambiguous. In germline, CDR1 is ENHRY, CDR2 SYGVKD. V dropped 2 bases and J dropped 3 bases, with 10 bases sitting between them. This CDR3 spans 15 amino acids. CDR3 in amino acids: CAISEEASSNEKLFF. CDR3 bases: TGTGCCATCAGTGAGGAGGCAAGTTCTAATGAAAAACTGTTTTTT.

The sample holds a few counts of this clonotype. V is TRBV20-1 and J is TRBJ2-7; D uncertain. The V end lost 2 bases, the J end lost 5 bases, and 16 bases lay between the germline ends. Germline V gives CDR1 DFQATT, CDR2 SNEGSKA (reference sequence). CDR3 size: 14 residues. CDR3 sequence (DNA): TGCAGTGCTAGACCCGGACGACCTTTCCACGAGCAGTACTTC. Its translation is CSARPGRPFHEQYF.

The chain has TRBV5-1 and TRBJ2-3; D is undetermined. Deletions cut 3 bases from V and 0 bases from J, with 8 bases between. Germline CDR1 reads SGHRS; CDR2 reads YFSETQ. The CDR3 is 14 amino acids. This CDR3 reads CASSSRISTDTQYF. CDR3 bases: TGCGCCAGCAGCTCCCGCATTAGCACAGATACGCAGTATTTT. Full variable domain (remainder filled in from reference TRBV5-1 and TRBJ2-3): KAGVTQTPRYLIKTRGQQVTLSCSPISGHRSVSWYQQTPGQGLQFLFEYFSETQRNKGNFPGRFSGRQFSNSRSEMNVSTLELGDSALYLCASSSRISTDTQYFGPGTRLTVL.

At least ten counts were recorded for this clonotype. V usage is TRBV15 and J usage is TRBJ2-7; D is undetermined. CDR1 is LNHNV, CDR2 YYDKDF, per germline (reference sequence). The CDR3 length is 14 residues. V lost 0 bases and J 7 bases, leaving 13 bases between the germline ends. CDR3 nucleotide sequence: TGTGCCACCAGCAGAGATCACGACCAGGCTGAGCAGTACTTC. This translates into CATSRDHDQAEQYF.

The chain is built from TRBV19 and TRBJ1-3; D perhaps matches TRBD1 (5 bases). The CDR3 extends over 16 amino acids. Germline V gene lookup returns CDR1 LNHDA and CDR2 SQIVND (reference sequence). Trimming shortened V by 5 bases and J by 1 base, and 15 bases separated the two germline ends. The CDR3 DNA follows: TGTGCCAGTAGTCCAGGGACGGGCCCTTCTGGAAACACCATATATTTT. It specifies CASSPGTGPSGNTIYF.